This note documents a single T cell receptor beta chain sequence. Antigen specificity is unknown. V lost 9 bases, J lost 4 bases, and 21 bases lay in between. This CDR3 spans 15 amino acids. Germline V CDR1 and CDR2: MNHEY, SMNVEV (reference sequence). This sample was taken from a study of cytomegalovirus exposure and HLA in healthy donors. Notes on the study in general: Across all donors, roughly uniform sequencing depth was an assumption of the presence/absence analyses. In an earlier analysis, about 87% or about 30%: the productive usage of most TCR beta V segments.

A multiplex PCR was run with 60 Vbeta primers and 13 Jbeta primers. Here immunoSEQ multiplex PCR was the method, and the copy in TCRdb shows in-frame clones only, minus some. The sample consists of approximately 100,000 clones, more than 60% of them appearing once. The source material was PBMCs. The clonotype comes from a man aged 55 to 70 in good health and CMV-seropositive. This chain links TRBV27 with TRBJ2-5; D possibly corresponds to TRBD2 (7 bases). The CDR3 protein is CASHTGQWGGETQYF. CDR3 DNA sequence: TGTGCCAGTCACACCGGACAGTGGGGGGGAGAGACCCAGTACTTC.